What follows are 8 T cell receptor beta chains derived from one specimen sequenced in a study of early T cells in non-severe SARS-CoV-2 infection. TCRdb passed the 5' RACE reads through MiXCR, listing each CDR3 protein once. This table holds some 100,000 distinct CDR3 sequences, 14% to 15% found once. Material: whole blood. These receptors all come from an adult who was a healthcare worker with PCR-confirmed SARS-CoV-2 infection or an uninfected control (not recorded which).

This chain connects TRBV12-3 or TRBV12-4 to TRBJ1-2; D not certain. The CDR3 length is 14 residues. Trimming cost V 3 bases and J 6 bases, with 14 bases left between them. The chain's CDR3 is CASSFYVTGDGYTF. The CDR3 DNA sequence: TGTGCCAGCAGTTTTTATGTTACCGGGGATGGCTACACCTTC.

This clonotype has a count of ten or more. The V call is TRBV5-1, the J call TRBJ2-7; D remains unclear. The ends were cut back, 0 bases at V and 3 bases at J, with 7 bases in the middle. The germline gives CDR1 SGHRS, CDR2 YFSETQ. The CDR3 extends over 13 amino acids. This CDR3 is CASSLGYNYEQYV. CDR3 coding DNA: TGCGCCAGCAGCTTGGGCTATAACTACGAGCAGTACGTC.

The chain is built from TRBV6-1 and TRBJ2-3; the D is unclear. Germline V lookup: CDR1 MNHNS, CDR2 SASEGT. The CDR3 is made up of 14 amino acids. V was pared by 0 bases and J by 0 bases, with 4 bases between. The CDR3 sequence: CASSEAVSTDTQYF. The CDR3 DNA reads TGTGCCAGCAGTGAAGCGGTTAGCACAGATACGCAGTATTTT.

V and J are TRBV6-2 or TRBV6-3 and TRBJ2-5, with D perhaps TRBD1 or TRBD2 (5 bases each). Germline CDR1 reads MNHEY; CDR2 reads SVGEGT. The CDR3 contains 15 residues. V dropped 4 bases and J dropped 3 bases, with 15 bases sitting between them. CDR3 bases: TGTGCCAGCAGTTCCGGACTCTCAGGGAAAGAGACCCAGTACTTC. It translates to CASSSGLSGKETQYF.

This chain uses TRBV12-3 or TRBV12-4 with TRBJ2-1; D may be TRBD2 (6 bases). V was trimmed by 3 bases and J by 10 bases, leaving 16 bases between them. CDR3 length equals 14 residues. For the CDR3, the DNA is TGTGCCAGCAGTTTCATACGGGGGTTCAACGAGCAGTTCTTC. Translated, it gives CASSFIRGFNEQFF.

The chain couples TRBV9 to TRBJ1-1; D is uncertain. Looked up from germline, CDR1 is SGDLS and CDR2 is YYNGEE. V lost 4 bases to trimming and J lost 11 bases, with 6 bases between them. There are 9 residues in the CDR3. The CDR3 spells CASSPVAFF. CDR3 DNA sequence: TGTGCCAGCAGCCCCGTTGCTTTCTTT.

To note about this clonotype: Mismatch with germline at one junction end may stem from a read error. J is TRBJ2-3 and V is TRBV3-1; TRBD2 agrees at 9 bases. The CDR3 has 13 residues. Germline CDR1 reads LGHDT; CDR2 reads YNNKEL (reference sequence). The CDR3 DNA reads TGTGCCAGCAGGCAAGCGGGGGGAGATACGCAGTATTTT. It yields the protein CASRQAGGDTQYF.

V and J are TRBV7-3 and TRBJ1-2; D unresolved. Deletions cut 0 bases from V and 7 bases from J, with 9 bases between. Per germline, CDR1 SGHTA and CDR2 FQGTGA. The CDR3 sequence is 13 residues long. For the CDR3, the DNA is TGTGCCAGCAGCTTAACCGGTGTTACTGGCTACACCTTC. It specifies CASSLTGVTGYTF.